These T cell receptor beta chains were read from a single sample in a study of neurological immune-mediated disorders. One entry per CDR3 protein, called by TCRdb with MiXCR from the 5' RACE reads. The profile shows tens of thousands of distinct CDR3 sequences, around a tenth of them singletons. The specimen was PBMCs. The receptors come from a man aged 40-50 years in good health. CDR3s include the opening cysteine and the closing phenylalanine or tryptophan. Each record gives: clone size, D gene, V gene, J gene, CDR3 protein, CDR3 DNA. A D gene is named only where the DNA matches it firmly. Not every row has a clone size; where given, it reads once, few, many or a size class.

few	NA	TRBV7-2	TRBJ2-7	CASSLASGAYEQYF	TGTGCCAGCAGCTTAGCAAGCGGAGCCTACGAGCAGTACTTC
many	NA	TRBV7-2	TRBJ2-7	CASSLEGPTGREQYF	TGTGCCAGCAGCTTAGAGGGGCCAACTGGGCGCGAGCAGTACTTC
many	TRBD1	TRBV3-1	TRBJ2-7	CASSQDWRTGGPYEQYF	TGTGCCAGCAGCCAAGATTGGAGGACAGGTGGCCCCTACGAGCAGTACTTC
many	TRBD1	TRBV5-1	TRBJ2-3	CASSKGTGTDTQYF	TGCGCCAGCAGCAAAGGGACAGGGACAGATACGCAGTATTTT
many	TRBD2	TRBV20-1	TRBJ2-3	CSAREASGRGGTDTQYF	TGCAGTGCTAGAGAAGCTAGCGGGAGGGGGGGCACAGATACGCAGTATTTT
many	NA	TRBV14	TRBJ1-1	CASSQKNRRGEAFF	TGTGCCAGCAGCCAAAAAAACCGGAGGGGTGAAGCTTTCTTT
many	TRBD2	TRBV27	TRBJ2-1	CASSSPGGGAYNEQFF	TGTGCCAGCAGTTCCCCAGGCGGGGGGGCCTACAATGAGCAGTTCTTC
many	TRBD1	TRBV5-1	TRBJ2-7	CASSWGQQYEQYF	TGCGCCAGCAGCTGGGGACAGCAATACGAGCAGTACTTC
many	NA	TRBV18	TRBJ2-5	CASSPPMGLHQETQYF	TGTGCCAGCTCACCACCGATGGGACTGCACCAAGAGACCCAGTACTTC
many	TRBD2	TRBV5-1	TRBJ2-7	CASSLVGGNSYEQYF	TGCGCCAGCAGCTTGGTGGGAGGGAACTCCTACGAGCAGTACTTC
many	NA	TRBV25-1	TRBJ2-7	CASSEYKGDSRLDEQYF	TGTGCCAGCAGTGAATATAAGGGTGACAGCCGGCTGGACGAGCAGTACTTC
many	TRBD1	TRBV27	TRBJ2-7	CATLYRGPAWGEQYF	TGTGCCACCTTATACAGGGGACCCGCCTGGGGGGAGCAGTACTTC
NA	NA	TRBV5-1	TRBJ2-1	CASSLQGVRSDEQFF	TGCGCCAGCAGCTTACAAGGCGTCAGATCGGATGAGCAGTTCTTC
many	NA	TRBV5-1	TRBJ2-2	CASRDAGELFF	TGCGCCAGCCGAGACGCCGGGGAGCTGTTTTTT
many	NA	TRBV12-5	TRBJ2-3	CASGSGQPSDTQYF	TGTGCTAGTGGTTCTGGACAGCCCTCAGATACGCAGTATTTT
many	NA	TRBV9	TRBJ1-2	CASSVAGFGSEGYTF	TGTGCCAGCAGCGTAGCAGGGTTTGGGAGTGAGGGCTACACCTTC
NA	NA	TRBV18	TRBJ2-3	CASSPFQDPFTDTQYF	TGTGCCAGCTCACCATTCCAGGACCCTTTCACAGATACGCAGTATTTT
many	NA	TRBV6-5	TRBJ2-1	CASSYPGTNEQFF	TGTGCCAGCAGTTACCCAGGGACCAATGAGCAGTTCTTC
few	TRBD1	TRBV7-9	TRBJ2-3	CASTWTGPSTDTQYF	TGTGCCAGCACCTGGACAGGGCCTAGCACAGATACGCAGTATTTT
NA	NA	TRBV28	TRBJ2-7	CASGVQDYEQYF	TGTGCCAGCGGAGTACAGGACTACGAGCAGTACTTC
many	TRBD2	TRBV11-2	TRBJ2-1	CASINGASGTYNEQFF	TGTGCCAGCATAAACGGGGCTAGCGGGACCTACAATGAGCAGTTCTTC
many	TRBD2	TRBV10-3	TRBJ2-1	CATGTSVYNEQFF	TGTGCCACCGGGACTAGCGTATACAATGAGCAGTTCTTC
few	TRBD1	TRBV5-1	TRBJ1-5	CASSTGGNQPQHF	TGCGCCAGCAGTACAGGGGGTAATCAGCCCCAGCATTTT
many	NA	TRBV19	TRBJ1-5	CASTVDSNQPQHF	TGTGCCAGTACCGTAGATAGCAATCAGCCCCAGCATTTT
many	NA	TRBV5-1	TRBJ2-5	CASPPKGGHHQETQYF	TGCGCCAGCCCGCCGAAAGGGGGACACCACCAAGAGACCCAGTACTTC
many	NA	TRBV10-3	TRBJ2-3	CAISDGKGGTDTQYF	TGTGCCATCAGTGATGGGAAGGGGGGTACAGATACGCAGTATTTT
NA	NA	TRBV28	TRBJ2-1	CASTSPATAVNEQFF	TGTGCCAGCACCTCCCCCGCGACTGCTGTGAATGAGCAGTTCTTC
many	NA	TRBV7-2	TRBJ2-2	CASSLPGSTGELFF	TGTGCCAGCAGCCTCCCGGGGAGCACCGGGGAGCTGTTTTTT
NA	NA	TRBV27	TRBJ2-1	CASSFRGLAIYEQFF	TGTGCCAGCAGTTTTCGGGGCCTGGCTATCTATGAGCAGTTCTTC
many	NA	TRBV7-3	TRBJ2-7	CASSDGLGGYEQYF	TGTGCCAGCAGCGACGGACTCGGTGGGTACGAGCAGTACTTC
NA	TRBD1	TRBV10-3	TRBJ2-7	CAISDAKGQGSYEQYF	TGTGCCATAAGTGACGCCAAGGGACAGGGCTCCTACGAGCAGTACTTC
many	NA	TRBV20-1	TRBJ2-7	CSAREDPETYEQYF	TGCAGTGCTAGAGAAGACCCGGAAACCTACGAGCAGTACTTC
many	NA	TRBV5-5	TRBJ1-5	CASSSDVSNQPQHF	TGTGCCAGCAGCTCGGACGTAAGCAATCAGCCCCAGCATTTT
many	TRBD2	TRBV7-9	TRBJ2-1	CASSFPALSSSGPIPNSYNEQFF	TGTGCCAGCAGCTTTCCCGCCCTTTCCTCTAGCGGGCCCATACCTAACTCCTACAATGAGCAGTTCTTC
many	NA	TRBV7-6	TRBJ2-7	CASSPNTGRGNEQYF	TGTGCCAGCAGCCCAAATACGGGACGGGGGAACGAGCAGTACTTC
many	TRBD2	TRBV5-1	TRBJ2-1	CASSLVGLGDNEQFF	TGCGCCAGCAGCTTGGTGGGACTAGGGGACAATGAGCAGTTCTTC